This TCR beta chain was sequenced for a study of shared clonotypes between healthy human individuals. All of the donors resided in Nashville, Tennessee, and each was a Caucasian adult. CDR3 size: 15 residues. Germline-derived CDR1 and CDR2 are SGHTA and FQGTGA. The germline V and J ends were trimmed by 0 bases and 1 base, with 9 bases remaining between them. Deep-level settings were used for running the assay. TCRdb's copy holds only in-frame clones and misses some; the assay was immunoSEQ multiplex PCR. The sample records about 690,000 clones, 90% being singletons. The rearrangement joins TRBV7-3 to TRBJ1-1, with D perhaps TRBD1 (6 bases). This clonotype was obtained from a man between 18 and 35 years old in good health. Some clones in this sample may be carry-over from other donors' samples. Sequenced input: memory CD8+ T cells from PBMCs. Specified subset: CD45RO+ cells pooled with CCR7-negative TemRA cells. CDR3 region: CASSLTRGTNTEAFF. Written as DNA, the CDR3 is TGTGCCAGCAGCTTAACGAGGGGGACGAACACTGAAGCTTTCTTT. The complete variable domain, with remaining parts taken from reference TRBV7-3 and TRBJ1-1, reads GAGVSQTPSNKVTEKGKYVELRCDPISGHTALYWYRQSLGQGPEFLIYFQGTGAADDSGLPNDRFFAVRPEGSVSTLKIQRTERGDSAVYLCASSLTRGTNTEAFFGQGTRLTVV.